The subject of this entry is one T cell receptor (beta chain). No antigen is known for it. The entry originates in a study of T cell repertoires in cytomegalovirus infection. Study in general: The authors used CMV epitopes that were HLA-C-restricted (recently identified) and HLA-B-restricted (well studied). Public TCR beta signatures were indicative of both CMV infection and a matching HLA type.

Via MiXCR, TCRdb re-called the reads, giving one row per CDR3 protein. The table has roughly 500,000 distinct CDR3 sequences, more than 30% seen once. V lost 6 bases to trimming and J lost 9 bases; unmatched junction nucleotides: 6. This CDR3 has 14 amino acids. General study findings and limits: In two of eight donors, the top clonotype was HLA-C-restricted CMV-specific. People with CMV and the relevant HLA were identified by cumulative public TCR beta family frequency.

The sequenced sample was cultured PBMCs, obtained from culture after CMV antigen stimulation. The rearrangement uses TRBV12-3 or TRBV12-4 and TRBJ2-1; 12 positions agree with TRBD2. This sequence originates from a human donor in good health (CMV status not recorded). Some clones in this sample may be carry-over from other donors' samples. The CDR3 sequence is CASRGLAGSGEQFF. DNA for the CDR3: TGTGCCAGCAGAGGACTAGCGGGATCCGGTGAGCAGTTCTTC.